This entry concerns a single TCR beta chain. Its target antigen remains unknown. No qualities accompany the bases; no much larger clone lies one base away. This entry is derived from a study of blood T cell repertoires in COVID-19 (dated by TCRdb to about 2020). Concerning the study at large: Samples from collaborators originated in the United States, Italy and Spain and spanned both the acute and convalescent phases of COVID-19. Samples were obtained from the ongoing ImmuneRACE study (first 160 participants) and from roughly 1,300 subjects provided by 6 global collaborators. The prospective study material was composed of cDNA or gDNA derived from T cells, B-cell-depleted T cells, or PBMCs. The repertoires were released in a freely available public database meant as a resource for research on the immune response to SARS-CoV-2. Where available, HLA class I and class II types were obtained from metadata supplied by the sample provider rather than from assay-based typing. A de-identified subject ID, COVID-19 status, age in years and sex were almost always included in the sample metadata. The dataset comprised deeply sampled blood TCRbeta repertoires from subjects exposed to, actively infected with, or recovered from COVID-19. Study-level results and caveats: Clinical and demographic metadata were provided uncurated, with the amount varying by source and participant.

Each collaborating institution followed its own protocols to collect whole blood in K2EDTA tubes. For TCRbeta analysis, collaborators shipped samples as frozen whole blood, isolated PBMCs, or DNA extracted from either of those sample types. TCRbeta CDR3 regions were amplified from genomic DNA using the immunoSEQ Assay, a bias-controlled multiplex PCR. As for the original processing: The number of nucleated cells in each sample was estimated from the amplification of reference gene primers within the assay. Sequence reads were collapsed and filtered to measure the absolute abundance of every unique TCRbeta CDR3 rearrangement. For each sample, productive Simpson clonality was calculated by taking the square root of Simpson's diversity index across productive rearrangements. TCRdb carries this immuneACCESS record with in-frame sequences only. Its versions omit some clonotypes, under half of them owing to an unresolved V gene in the studies checked, with the rest unexplained. D and trimming were read from the DNA, whereas the V and J calls and clone size are those reported in that table. Present in this sample are 200,000 to 300,000 clones, 88% of which were seen just once. Of the sample, around 0.67% is held by the ten largest clones.

The receptor was derived from a human donor in a cohort sampled during active COVID-19. Sequenced: peripheral blood.

The bases are TGTGCCAGCAGTCCTACTAGAAGTAGAGAGACCCAGTACTTC. Translated, it reads CASSPTRSRETQYF. The receptor chain draws on TRBV6-5 and TRBJ2-5; TRBD2 might be the D gene, on 5 matching bases. CDR1 and CDR2 are read off the germline V gene as MNHEY and SVGAGI. V sheds 5 bases and J sheds 4 bases, leaving 14 bases between their ends. Reading from cysteine to phenylalanine, the CDR3 counts 14 amino acids. Kept here is only the CDR3 DNA, which spans 42 bases and is read in frame from base 1.